Listed below are T cell receptor beta chains from one sample, sequenced in a study of identical twins. TCRdb re-called the 5' RACE reads with MiXCR, one entry per CDR3 protein. Seen here are around 550,000 distinct CDR3 sequences, roughly 15% observed once, and the top ten hold around 0.48%. This sample also belongs to another study, concerning yellow fever vaccine responses in identical twins.

The sample comprised CD4+ T cells sorted from blood. Every receptor here comes from a woman aged 18-30 years in good health. The CDR3 runs from the conserved cysteine through the conserved F or W. D genes are given only for firm matches. Some rows have no size entry. The others give once, few or many, or a class for an expanded clone.

v_gene,j_gene,abundance,d_gene,CDR3nt,CDR3aa
TRBV10-3,TRBJ1-1,few,-,TGTGCCATCAGTGAGAAGTGGGTCCTTACCCTTCTCGGACGGGCGAACACTGAAGCTTTCTTT,CAISEKWVLTLLGRANTEAFF
TRBV10-3,TRBJ1-2,few,TRBD1,TGTGCCATCAGTGAGGGGACAGGGATTTTACGCTACACCTTC,CAISEGTGILRYTF
TRBV12-3/TRBV12-4,TRBJ2-2,few,TRBD2,TGTGCCAGCAGGCAGACTAGCGGATTCACCGGGGAGCTGTTTTTT,CASRQTSGFTGELFF
TRBV7-2,TRBJ1-1,few,TRBD1,TGTGCCAGCAGCCGGACAGGGACGGTGAACACTGAAGCTTTCTTT,CASSRTGTVNTEAFF
TRBV15,TRBJ2-2,few,-,TGTGCCACCAGCAGAGTCTTCCCGAACACCGGGGAGCTGTTTTTT,CATSRVFPNTGELFF
TRBV4-1,TRBJ2-7,few,TRBD2,TGCGCCAGCAGCCAAGGCCCGACTAGCGCGAACCGATACGAGCAGTACTTC,CASSQGPTSANRYEQYF
TRBV3-1,TRBJ2-3,few,TRBD2,TGTGCCAGCAGCCAAGCAGCGGGGGGGCCTACAGATACGCAGTATTTT,CASSQAAGGPTDTQYF
TRBV12-3/TRBV12-4,TRBJ2-7,many,-,TGTGCCAGCAGTATAGCGAGACCCCCGTACGAGCAGTACTTC,CASSIARPPYEQYF
TRBV4-2,TRBJ1-5,few,-,TGTGCCAGCAGCCCCGGTTGGGGCAATCAGCCCCAGCATTTT,CASSPGWGNQPQHF
TRBV5-6,TRBJ2-5,-,-,TGTGCCAGCAGCTTGGCCCCACAGGCGCAAGAGACCCAGTACTTC,CASSLAPQAQETQYF
TRBV7-9,TRBJ2-3,few,-,TGTGCCAGCGGGATCAGCACAGATACGCAGTATTTT,CASGISTDTQYF
TRBV7-9,TRBJ2-3,few,TRBD2,TGTGCCAGCAACGTACTAGCGTCGGAGCTGTATTTT,CASNVLASELYF
TRBV12-3/TRBV12-4,TRBJ2-3,-,-,TGTGCCAGCAACCAACCCCAGGGTGGTGGGGATACGCAGTATTTT,CASNQPQGGGDTQYF
TRBV24-1,TRBJ2-3,many,-,TGTGCCACCAGGGGGCCTTACACAGATACGCAGTATTTT,CATRGPYTDTQYF
TRBV20-1,TRBJ2-7,-,-,TGCAGTGCTAGAGTAGGTTGGAACGAGCAGTACTTC,CSARVGWNEQYF
TRBV5-1,TRBJ2-4,few,-,TGCGCCAGCAGCCCCCTGGGAGGCCTAGCCAAAAACATTCAGTACTTC,CASSPLGGLAKNIQYF
TRBV28,TRBJ2-7,-,-,TGTGCCAGCAGTCCCTCCAGGGCCTACGAGCAGTACTTC,CASSPSRAYEQYF
TRBV29-1,TRBJ2-7,few,TRBD1,TGCAGCGTCGCCGGGACAGTACATTCCTACGAGCAGTACTTC,CSVAGTVHSYEQYF
TRBV10-3,TRBJ1-5,-,-,TGTGCCATCAGTGGTCCAAATCAGCCCCAGCATTTT,CAISGPNQPQHF
TRBV20-1,TRBJ1-2,-,-,TGCAGTGCCGGGGAAAGCATCTATGGCTACACCTTC,CSAGESIYGYTF
TRBV3-1,TRBJ2-1,few,-,TGTGCCAGCAGCCAAGGCAAGGGCGCCTACAATGAGCAGTTCTTC,CASSQGKGAYNEQFF
TRBV9,TRBJ2-3,few,-,TGTGCCAGCAGACGAGGCGCGGCTATCACAGATACGCAGTATTTT,CASRRGAAITDTQYF
TRBV29-1,TRBJ2-2,few,-,TGCAGCGTCCAGACAGCCGGGGAGCTGTTTTTT,CSVQTAGELFF
TRBV20-1,TRBJ1-5,few,TRBD1,TGCAGTGCTACCGACAGGGACCCTAATCAGCCCCAGCATTTT,CSATDRDPNQPQHF
TRBV7-2,TRBJ2-1,-,TRBD2,TGTGCCAGCAGCACCCGACTAGCGGGAGGGGATGAGCAGTTCTTC,CASSTRLAGGDEQFF
TRBV6-5,TRBJ1-1,-,TRBD1,TGTGCCAGCAGTTGGACAGGGGACTCTGAAGCTTTCTTT,CASSWTGDSEAFF
TRBV28,TRBJ2-7,-,TRBD1,TGTGCCAGCAGCAGCCGGGACAGGGTTGCTTTGGGGTACGAGCAGTACTTC,CASSSRDRVALGYEQYF
TRBV7-2,TRBJ1-1,few,-,TGTGCCAGCAGCTTAGTAGGGTTTATGACTGAAGCTTTCTTT,CASSLVGFMTEAFF
TRBV7-9,TRBJ2-3,few,TRBD2,TGTGCCAGCAGCCAGGGACTAGCGGATACGCAGTATTTT,CASSQGLADTQYF
TRBV12-3/TRBV12-4,TRBJ1-2,many,-,TGTGCCAGCAGCGCACCTCTAGGTGGCTACACCTTC,CASSAPLGGYTF
TRBV3-1,TRBJ2-5,-,-,TGTGCCAGCAGCCATACCACAACAGGGCGGGAGACCCAGTACTTC,CASSHTTTGRETQYF
TRBV12-3/TRBV12-4,TRBJ1-1,many,-,TGTGCCAGCAGTTTAGCAGGACTGGGCACTGAAGCTTTCTTT,CASSLAGLGTEAFF
TRBV3-1,TRBJ2-2,-,-,TGTGCCAGCAGCCGAGAGACTAGACTCTTAAACACCGGGGAGCTGTTTTTT,CASSRETRLLNTGELFF
TRBV11-2,TRBJ2-2,few,-,TGTGCCAGCAGGAAGGGGGAGCTGTTTTTT,CASRKGELFF
TRBV12-3/TRBV12-4,TRBJ1-5,few,-,TGTGCCAGCACCCAACACACGGATCAGCCCCAGCATTTT,CASTQHTDQPQHF
TRBV19,TRBJ1-2,-,-,TGTGCCAGTAGTACAGCCAAAAACTATGGCTACACCTTC,CASSTAKNYGYTF
TRBV6-4,TRBJ2-3,few,-,TGTGCCAGCAGTCGCGGGACAACTAACACAGATACGCAGTATTTT,CASSRGTTNTDTQYF
TRBV20-1,TRBJ2-3,few,-,TGCAGTGCTCCCCGCCCGGCAGATACGCAGTATTTT,CSAPRPADTQYF
TRBV18,TRBJ2-5,-,TRBD1,TGTGCCAGCTCAACCGGGACAGTTGAAGAGACCCAGTACTTC,CASSTGTVEETQYF
TRBV6-1,TRBJ2-3,-,TRBD1,TGTGCCAGCAGCCATCAAGGGACAGTGAACAACTTCGGTACGCAGTATTTT,CASSHQGTVNNFGTQYF
TRBV3-1,TRBJ2-1,-,TRBD2,TGTGCCAGCAGGCAAGCGGGGGGGCATGTCAATGAGCAGTTCTTC,CASRQAGGHVNEQFF
TRBV20-1,TRBJ1-1,-,TRBD1,TGCAGTGCTCCCAGGACAGGAGGAACTGAAGCTTTCTTT,CSAPRTGGTEAFF
TRBV20-1,TRBJ2-4,-,-,TGCAGTGCTAGAGATGGGGTCGCGACGGGGGCAAAAAACATTCAGTACTTC,CSARDGVATGAKNIQYF
TRBV2,TRBJ2-1,few,TRBD2,TGTGCCAGCAGGCTAGCGGGAGTCTACAATGAGCAGTTCTTC,CASRLAGVYNEQFF
TRBV11-1,TRBJ2-1,-,TRBD2,TGTGCCAGCAGCCAACTAGCGGGAGGGATCGATGAGCAGTTCTTC,CASSQLAGGIDEQFF
TRBV14,TRBJ1-5,-,-,TGTGCCAGCAGCCCCGGGCCTTATCAGCCCCAGCATTTT,CASSPGPYQPQHF
TRBV12-3/TRBV12-4,TRBJ2-2,-,-,TGTGCCAGCAGTTTACAGTCCGGGGAGCTGTTTTTT,CASSLQSGELFF
TRBV5-1,TRBJ2-1,once,-,TGCGCCAGCAGCTTGGAAGGGGGGTCTCGCAATGAGCAGTTCTTC,CASSLEGGSRNEQFF
TRBV29-1,TRBJ2-2,-,TRBD1,TGCAGCGCCGGACAGGGGGTCGGCGGGGAGCTGTTTTTT,CSAGQGVGGELFF
TRBV20-1,TRBJ1-1,many,TRBD1,TGCAGTGCTAGAGCCGCCTGGTCCCGGACAGGTAGAATGACTGAAGCTTTCTTT,CSARAAWSRTGRMTEAFF
TRBV5-5,TRBJ1-5,few,-,TGTGCCAGCAGCTTAGGGGGTCATCAGCCCCAGCATTTT,CASSLGGHQPQHF
TRBV24-1,TRBJ2-1,-,TRBD2,TGTGCCACCAGTGCCGAACTAGCGGGAGGCCACGGTGTCACATACAAGGAGCAGTTCTTC,CATSAELAGGHGVTYKEQFF
TRBV2,TRBJ2-5,many,-,TGTGCCGGGGCCCGGTGGGTGGGTCAGACCCAGTACTTC,CAGARWVGQTQYF
TRBV12-3/TRBV12-4,TRBJ1-3,many,-,TGTGCCAGCAGTCAACAACAGGTGTCGGGCTCTGGAAACACCATATATTTT,CASSQQQVSGSGNTIYF
TRBV5-1,TRBJ2-2,few,-,TGCGCCAGCAGCAAGTACTACTCGCGAGACACCGGGGAGCTGTTTTTT,CASSKYYSRDTGELFF
TRBV12-3/TRBV12-4,TRBJ2-7,-,-,TGTGCCAGCAGGAAGACGGATCCCTACGAGCAGTACTTC,CASRKTDPYEQYF